This TCR beta chain was sequenced during a study of blood T cells in healthy people across ages. Findings of the study overall: Measured against age, TCR beta diversity per million T cells decreased in a roughly linear manner. A conclusive naive versus antigen-experienced comparison was prevented by the unsorted PBMCs.

This clonotype has only a few counts. The target antigen is unknown. The CDR3 loop spans 13 amino acids. Germline CDR1 reads MGHDK; CDR2 reads SYGVNS. Between the trimmed V and J ends, which lost 6 bases and 4 bases, there was a span of 10 bases. The study recruited healthy Caucasian donors from Russia who were aged roughly 6 to 100. The authors ran a second PCR of about 7 to 11 cycles using a sample-barcoded 5' primer and a J-beta primer mix. The study obtained at least 3 million CDR3-containing paired-end reads from every sample. TCRdb reprocessed the 5' RACE reads via MiXCR and lists one record per CDR3 protein. The sample consists of hundreds of thousands of distinct CDR3 sequences, about 61% of them appearing once.

This receptor was identified in a man aged 40-49 years in good health. V gene TRBV25-1 combines with J gene TRBJ1-5; maybe TRBD1 (6 bases). Source material: blood. CDR3: CASSPTGNQPQHF. In DNA form, the CDR3 reads TGTGCCAGCAGCCCCACAGGGAATCAGCCCCAGCATTTT.